Included here is one T cell receptor (beta chain) sequence, with context. Using a J-beta primer mix together with a sample-barcoded 5' primer, a second PCR was run for roughly 7 to 12 cycles. In TCRdb, the 5' RACE reads were re-called with MiXCR into one record per CDR3 protein. The sample consists of more than 650,000 distinct CDR3 sequences, 22% of them appearing once. The sample is drawn from a study of blood T cells in healthy people across ages. CDR3 size: 14 residues. Trimming removed 0 bases from V and 3 bases from J, with 10 bases in between. The V gene's germline CDR1 is SGHRS and CDR2 YFSETQ.

This chain joins TRBV5-1 and TRBJ2-7; D ambiguous. The TCR comes from a man between 70 and 80 years old in good health. Sample: blood. In nucleotides, the CDR3 is TGCGCCAGCAGCTTGGCCGAGGTAGGCTACGAGCAGTACTTC. Residues: CASSLAEVGYEQYF.